These 27 T cell receptor beta chains came from one sample sequenced in a study. TCRdb used MiXCR to reprocess the RT-PCR reads, holding one entry per CDR3 protein. The sample records hundreds of thousands of distinct CDR3 sequences, 14% being singletons. Specimen: memory CD4+ T cells from blood. The receptors originated from a female donor in good health, serving as a healthy control.

This clonotype was seen only a few times. J is TRBJ1-4 and V is TRBV4-3; 7 bases agree with TRBD1. This CDR3 has 15 residues. V lost 4 bases to trimming and J lost 8 bases; unmatched junction nucleotides: 10. Germline loops: CDR1 LGHNA, CDR2 YSLEER. The CDR3 is CASSREGGVGEKLFF. CDR3 in DNA: TGCGCCAGCAGCCGGGAAGGGGGCGTGGGAGAAAAACTGTTTTTT.

V gene TRBV2 combines with J gene TRBJ1-6; TRBD1 matches at 7 bases. CDR3 length: 13 residues. Germline CDR1 reads SNHLY; CDR2 reads FYNNEI. V trimming: 6 bases; J trimming: 4 bases; junction bases outside the gene matches: 0. The CDR3 spells CASRDRYNSPLHF. The CDR3 DNA follows: TGTGCCAGCAGGGACAGGTATAATTCACCCCTCCACTTT.

This clonotype was counted only a few times. The chain couples TRBV12-3 or TRBV12-4 to TRBJ1-1; no reliable D call. The CDR3 is made up of 11 amino acids. Trimming took off 6 bases at V and 7 bases at J, with 9 bases between the two ends. CDR3 DNA sequence: TGTGCCAGCAGCCCCTTGAATGAAGCTTTCTTT. It is translated as CASSPLNEAFF.

On this clonotype itself: A junction end diverges from the germline sequence, so it may reflect a read error. The chain combines TRBV24-1 with TRBJ1-3; D gene uncertain. This CDR3 spans 14 amino acids. Germline loops: CDR1 KGHDR, CDR2 SFDVKD. CDR3 sequence (DNA): TGTGCCACTAGTGATCCAATTCAAGGAAACACCATATATTTT. Residues: CATSDPIQGNTIYF.

The gene calls are TRBV5-1 and TRBJ2-3; D is uncertain. The V gene lost 0 bases and the J gene lost 5 bases, with 10 bases spanning the gap. The CDR3 is 14 residues long. Looked up from germline, CDR1 is SGHRS and CDR2 is YFSETQ. Here the CDR3 DNA reads TGCGCCAGCAGCTTGGAGAGCAGGCTAGATACGCAGTATTTT. Amino acids: CASSLESRLDTQYF.

V usage is TRBV5-1 and J usage is TRBJ2-7, with 9 bases matching TRBD1. CDR3 size: 15 residues. The germline CDR1 and CDR2 sequences are SGHRS and YFSETQ. The V segment lost 6 bases and the J segment 5 bases; nucleotides outside the gene matches: 12. In DNA, the CDR3 is TGCGCCAGCACCGCTACCCGGACAGGGGAGAACGAGCAGTACTTC. Its protein product is CASTATRTGENEQYF.

This clonotype was observed many times. The chain carries TRBV6-2 or TRBV6-3 and TRBJ2-2; D is undetermined. The germline gives CDR1 MNHEY, CDR2 SVGEGT. The length of the CDR3 is 15 residues. The germline V and J ends were trimmed by 4 bases and 0 bases, with 9 bases remaining between them. The CDR3 bases are TGTGCCAGCAGTTCTCAGCGAGCGAACACCGGGGAGCTGTTTTTT. It encodes CASSSQRANTGELFF.

The chain has TRBV27 and TRBJ1-1; a possible D gene is TRBD1 (6 bases). CDR1 and CDR2 (germline): MNHEY, SMNVEV (reference sequence). The CDR3 length is 16 residues. The V gene lost 6 bases and the J gene lost 0 bases, with 17 bases spanning the gap. CDR3 region: CASRPRTAGMNTEAFF. The CDR3 nucleotides are TGTGCCAGCAGACCTAGGACAGCCGGCATGAACACTGAAGCTTTCTTT.

The chain recombines TRBV5-5 with TRBJ2-1, with TRBD2 identical over 12 bases. Germline V lookup: CDR1 SGHKS, CDR2 YYEKEE (reference sequence). V dropped 3 bases and J dropped 4; count of bases not matched to a gene: 8. CDR3 size: 17 residues. The CDR3 DNA is TGTGCCAGCAGCTCCGAAAGTACTAGCGGGGGGTACAATGAGCAGTTCTTC. Translation gives CASSSESTSGGYNEQFF.

This clonotype was counted many times. The chain is built from TRBV6-2 or TRBV6-3 and TRBJ1-1, with 10 nucleotides matching TRBD1. Germline assignment: CDR1 MNHEY and CDR2 SVGEGT. The CDR3 loop spans 15 amino acids. V lost 0 bases and J lost 4; bases outside the gene matches: 2. CDR3 nucleotides: TGTGCCAGCAGTTACTCCAGGACAGGGGGCACTGAAGCTTTCTTT. This codes for CASSYSRTGGTEAFF.

A note on this clonotype: A much larger clone differs from this one at a single base, so this may be a read error. The chain links TRBV5-1 to TRBJ1-2, with a weak D call TRBD1 (5 bases). Trimming cost V 4 bases and J 5 bases, with 15 bases left between them. The CDR3 sequence is 14 residues long. Germline V CDR1 and CDR2: SGHRS, YFSETQ. The CDR3 here is CASSPQGTEYGYTF. In nucleotides, the CDR3 is TGCGCCAGCAGCCCTCAGGGTACGGAATATGGCTACACCTTC. The variable domain in full, with the rest retrieved from reference TRBV5-1 and TRBJ1-2, is KAGVTQTPRYLIKTRGQQVTLSCSPISGHRSVSWYQQTPGQGLQFLFEYFSETQRNKGNFPGRFSGRQFSNSRSEMNVSTLELGDSALYLCASSPQGTEYGYTFGSGTRLTVV.

This clonotype has a handful of counts. This chain uses TRBV7-9 with TRBJ2-3; D ambiguous. The CDR3 sequence is 14 residues long. Germline V lookup: CDR1 SEHNR, CDR2 FQNEAQ (reference sequence). The ends were cut back, 5 bases at V and 2 bases at J, with 11 bases in the middle. The CDR3 DNA is TGTGCCAGCAGCCTGTTAGCCCTCACAGATACGCAGTATTTT. Its translation is CASSLLALTDTQYF.

This chain connects TRBV28 to TRBJ2-7, with a tentative D call TRBD2 (7 bases). The CDR3 has 15 residues. Germline values: CDR1 MDHEN, CDR2 SYDVKM. V was shortened by 4 bases and J by 2 bases, with 15 bases between the two germline ends. DNA for the CDR3: TGTGCCAGCAGTTCCCCTGGGGGGGGCACCTACGAGCAGTACTTC. Its protein product is CASSSPGGGTYEQYF.

The chain couples TRBV20-1 to TRBJ2-1, with D tentatively TRBD1 (6 bases). The germline V gene encodes CDR1 DFQATT and CDR2 SNEGSKA (reference sequence). The CDR3 is 13 residues long. Trimming stripped 5 bases from V and 4 bases from J, with 12 bases between. CDR3 amino acids: CSALEDSYNEQFF. The CDR3 DNA follows: TGCAGTGCTCTCGAGGACAGTTACAATGAGCAGTTCTTC.

The chain is built from TRBV7-9 and TRBJ2-3; D is possibly TRBD1 or TRBD2 (7 bases each). Germline CDR1 SEHNR, CDR2 FQNEAQ (reference sequence). V lost 5 bases to trimming and J lost 2 bases, with 20 bases between them. This CDR3 is built from 17 residues. The CDR3 protein is CASSPVGTAGLTDTQYF. As DNA, the CDR3 is TGTGCCAGCAGCCCAGTGGGGACAGCGGGGCTCACAGATACGCAGTATTTT.

This chain joins TRBV4-2 and TRBJ2-3; 11 bases align to TRBD2. The CDR3 spans 19 residues. Trimming removed 4 bases from V and 0 bases from J; junction bases left unmatched: 12. Germline CDR1 is LGHNA and CDR2 is YNFKEQ. In DNA form, the CDR3 reads TGTGCCAGCAGCCGGCATATCGGGACTAGCGGCCCTAGCACAGATACGCAGTATTTT. As protein: CASSRHIGTSGPSTDTQYF.

This clonotype was observed a few times. The junction departs from the called germline gene at one end, perhaps through a read error. The genes are TRBV5-5 and TRBJ2-7, with D possibly being TRBD1 (5 bases). Germline-derived CDR1 and CDR2 are SGHKS and YYEKEE (reference sequence). CDR3 length: 16 residues. CDR3 DNA: TGTGCCATCAGCTTGTCGAAGGGGAATCTACTCTACGAGCAGTACTTC. The encoded protein is CAISLSKGNLLYEQYF.

This clonotype was seen more than once but under ten times. V usage is TRBV7-2 and J usage is TRBJ2-7; TRBD2 aligns across 8 bases. CDR1 and CDR2 from the germline V gene are SGHTA and FQGNSA. CDR3 length: 15 amino acids. The trim removed 1 base at V and 2 bases at J, leaving 4 bases unmatched. DNA for the CDR3: TGTGCCAGCAGCTTAGGTAGCGGGACGACCTACGAGCAGTACTTC. It translates to CASSLGSGTTYEQYF.

The V gene is TRBV12-3 or TRBV12-4, the J gene TRBJ1-4, with a possible D match to TRBD1 (5 bases). Trimming left V 7 bases short and J 5 bases short, with 11 bases between. The CDR3 totals 13 residues. In nucleotides, the CDR3 is TGTGCCAGCAAATCAGGGCTCAATGAAAAACTGTTTTTT. Protein product: CASKSGLNEKLFF.

This clonotype was observed a handful of times. The rearrangement joins TRBV20-1 to TRBJ1-2, with D tentatively TRBD1 (5 bases). The V gene lost 8 bases and the J gene lost 3 bases, with 16 bases spanning the gap. There are 13 residues in the CDR3. The germline V gene encodes CDR1 DFQATT and CDR2 SNEGSKA (reference sequence). The CDR3 reads CSSLGDLDYGYTF. The CDR3 region has the DNA TGCAGTTCCTTAGGGGACTTGGACTATGGCTACACCTTC.

This chain uses TRBV7-3 with TRBJ2-3, with TRBD2 as a possible D gene (6 bases). Germline CDR1 and CDR2: SGHTA and FQGTGA. Deletions cut 3 bases from V and 2 bases from J, with 12 bases between. This CDR3 contains 15 residues. The CDR3 DNA reads as TGTGCCAGCAGCTTCGGACTACTTAACACAGATACGCAGTATTTT. Translated: CASSFGLLNTDTQYF.

This clonotype was recorded a few times. The chain recombines TRBV28 with TRBJ2-7; 8 positions match TRBD2. Germline V gene data show CDR1 as MDHEN and CDR2 as SYDVKM. Unmatched junction bases numbered 8, after V lost 7 bases and J lost 0 bases. This CDR3 contains 15 residues. The CDR3 reads CASNAIGGGSYEQYF. CDR3 coding DNA: TGTGCCAGCAATGCCATCGGGGGGGGCTCCTACGAGCAGTACTTC.

A note on this clonotype: With a much larger clone just one base away, this may be a read error. V and J are TRBV12-3 or TRBV12-4 and TRBJ1-1, with D maybe TRBD1 (6 bases). V was cut by 7 bases and J by 3 bases, with 12 bases left in between. CDR3 length: 13 residues. As DNA, the CDR3 is TGTGCCAGCATTTCGACAGGATACACTGAAGCTTTCTTT. It is translated as CASISTGYTEAFF.

This clonotype has only a few counts. This sequence joins TRBV24-1 and TRBJ2-5; 7 nucleotides match TRBD1. The CDR3 is 13 amino acids. The junction had 1 base not matched to a gene; V was cut back by 5 bases and J by 2 bases. Germline assignment: CDR1 KGHDR and CDR2 SFDVKD. CDR3 residues: CATSGGQQETQYF. The CDR3 nucleotides are TGTGCCACCAGTGGGGGACAGCAAGAGACCCAGTACTTC.

The CDR3: CASSQYVVSEKLFF. The CDR3 DNA reads as TGTGCCAGCAGCCAATATGTGGTTTCGGAAAAACTGTTTTTT. This chain uses TRBV3-1 with TRBJ1-4; the D is unclear. V lost 2 bases to trimming and J lost 8 bases, with 12 bases between them. Germline CDR1 is LGHDT and CDR2 is YNNKEL (reference sequence). This CDR3 is 14 amino acids long.

This clonotype was counted between two and nine times. The rearrangement uses TRBV20-1 and TRBJ1-2, with 7 bases fitting TRBD1. This CDR3 has 14 amino acids. Germline CDR1 DFQATT, CDR2 SNEGSKA (reference sequence). V lost 5 bases and J lost 0; bases outside the gene matches: 6. CDR3 sequence: CSAHDRVTNYGYTF. The CDR3 bases are TGCAGTGCTCATGACAGGGTTACTAACTATGGCTACACCTTC.

The V call is TRBV2, the J call TRBJ1-2; D call uncertain. This CDR3 spans 14 amino acids. V was clipped by 3 bases and J by 4 bases, with 12 bases between them. Germline V gene data show CDR1 as SNHLY and CDR2 as FYNNEI. The CDR3 here is CASSEVGRGYGYTF. The CDR3 nucleotides read TGTGCCAGCAGTGAGGTGGGCCGGGGCTATGGCTACACCTTC.